This T cell receptor beta chain was observed in a study of blood T cell repertoires in COVID-19. This CDR3 is 19 amino acids long. V was pared by 0 bases and J by 7 bases, with 16 bases of the junction left unmatched. CDR1 SGHKS and CDR2 YYEKEE come from the germline V gene (reference sequence). Using immunoSEQ multiplex PCR, the repertoire was profiled, and TCRdb retains in-frame clones only, with some absent. The table has roughly 360,000 clones, roughly 90% seen once. The sample consisted of PBMCs or T cells enriched from blood (not recorded which). This chain connects TRBV5-5 to TRBJ2-2, with 9 nucleotides matching TRBD2. The source is a woman aged 30 to 39 with acute COVID-19. For the CDR3, the DNA is TGTGCCAGCAGCTTGGCCAGTCGGCCTAGCGGGGTTTTAGTCGGGGAGCTGTTTTTT. It specifies CASSLASRPSGVLVGELFF.